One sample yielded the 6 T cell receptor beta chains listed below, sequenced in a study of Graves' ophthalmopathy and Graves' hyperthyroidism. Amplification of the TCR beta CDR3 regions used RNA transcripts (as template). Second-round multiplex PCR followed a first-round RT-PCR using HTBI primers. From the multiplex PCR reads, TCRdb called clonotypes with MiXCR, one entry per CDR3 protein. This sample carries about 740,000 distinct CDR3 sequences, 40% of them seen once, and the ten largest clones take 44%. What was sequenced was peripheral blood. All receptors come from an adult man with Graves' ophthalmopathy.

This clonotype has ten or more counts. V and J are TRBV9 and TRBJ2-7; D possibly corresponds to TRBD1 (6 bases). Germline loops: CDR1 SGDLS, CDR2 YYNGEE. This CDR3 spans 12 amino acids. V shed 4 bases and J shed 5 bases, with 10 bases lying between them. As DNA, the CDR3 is TGTGCCAGCAGCACCCCAGGGGACGAGCAGTACTTC. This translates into CASSTPGDEQYF.

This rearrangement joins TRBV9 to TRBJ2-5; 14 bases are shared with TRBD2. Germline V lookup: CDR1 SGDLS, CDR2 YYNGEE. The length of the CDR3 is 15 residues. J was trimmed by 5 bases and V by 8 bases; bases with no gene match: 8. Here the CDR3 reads CASTTSGGANETQYF. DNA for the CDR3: TGTGCCAGTACGACTAGCGGGGGGGCTAATGAGACCCAGTACTTC.

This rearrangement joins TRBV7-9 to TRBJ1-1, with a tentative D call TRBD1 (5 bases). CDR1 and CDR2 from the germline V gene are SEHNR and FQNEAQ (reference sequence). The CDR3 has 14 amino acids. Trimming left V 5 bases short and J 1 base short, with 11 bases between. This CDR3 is CASSEKQANTEAFF. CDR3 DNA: TGTGCCAGCAGCGAAAAACAGGCGAACACTGAAGCTTTCTTT.

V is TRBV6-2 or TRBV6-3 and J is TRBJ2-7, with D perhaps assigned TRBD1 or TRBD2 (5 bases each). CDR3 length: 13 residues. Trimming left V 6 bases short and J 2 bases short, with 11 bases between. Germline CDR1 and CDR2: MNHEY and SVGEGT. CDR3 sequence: CASRRGDPYEQYF. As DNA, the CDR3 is TGTGCCAGCAGGAGAGGGGACCCCTACGAGCAGTACTTC.

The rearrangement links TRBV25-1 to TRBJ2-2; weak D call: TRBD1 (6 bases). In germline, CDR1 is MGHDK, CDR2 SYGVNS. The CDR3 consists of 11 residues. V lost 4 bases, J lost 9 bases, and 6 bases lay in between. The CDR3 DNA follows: TGTGCCAGCAGTGGGGACAGGGAGCTGTTTTTT. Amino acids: CASSGDRELFF.

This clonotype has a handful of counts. Here the CDR3 reads CASSLVPLAAGGELFF. CDR3 sequence (DNA): TGTGCCAGCAGCTTAGTACCCCTAGCGGCTGGCGGGGAGCTGTTTTTT. The rearrangement links TRBV7-9 to TRBJ2-2; 7 bases line up with TRBD2. Germline CDR1 and CDR2: SEHNR and FQNEAQ (reference sequence). J lost 7 bases, V lost 1 base, and 9 bases had no gene match. The CDR3 has 16 residues.